What follows describes a single T cell receptor (beta chain). In the authors' methods: Reference gene primers were amplified, and this amplification served to estimate nucleated cell counts. Repertoires were generated with immunoSEQ multiplex PCR, while TCRdb's copy carries only in-frame clones and drops some. From that table come the V and J calls and clone size; the DNA was used to work out D and trimming. The table shows approximately 310,000 clones, with over 75% occurring only once. V was trimmed by 6 bases and J by 1 base, leaving 9 bases between them. The CDR3 consists of 13 residues. Germline V gives CDR1 MNHEY, CDR2 SVGAGI. This sample stems from a study of blood T cell repertoires in COVID-19. Study overall: Some COVID-19 samples were acute and others convalescent; all came from the United States, Italy and Spain. Sample material is recorded as cDNA or gDNA derived from T cells, B-cell-depleted T cells, or PBMCs.

Sequencing was done on a sample of peripheral blood. This clonotype originated in a man aged 50-60 years with active or convalescent COVID-19. The V call is TRBV6-5, the J call TRBJ1-1; D unresolved. Written as DNA, the CDR3 is TGTGCCAGCAGCCGGAGCGGGAACACTGAAGCTTTCTTT. This sequence encodes CASSRSGNTEAFF.